This T cell receptor (beta chain) came from a study of T cell repertoires in cytomegalovirus infection. Study information: Based on public TCR beta signatures, there were indications of CMV infection and of a matching HLA type.

The CDR3 is 17 residues long. After removal of 1 base from V and 2 bases from J, the junction contained 7 bases not matched to a gene. Germline V gene data show CDR1 as SGHVS and CDR2 as FNYEAQ. Regarding the study as a whole: Cumulative public TCR beta family frequency identified CMV carriers with the relevant HLA.

Each CDR3 protein is one row after TCRdb ran MiXCR on the reads. This sample carries about 770,000 distinct CDR3 sequences, 25% to 35% of them seen once, and the ten largest clones take around 12%. This clonotype appeared a few times. The target antigen is unknown. V usage is TRBV7-6 and J usage is TRBJ2-1; TRBD2 matches at 8 bases. The starting material was cultured CD8+ T cells from PBMCs, obtained from culture after CMV antigen stimulation. The TCR comes from a human donor in good health (CMV status not recorded). Some clones in this sample may be carry-over from other donors' samples. The CDR3 sequence: CASSLVSGITPYNEQFF. The CDR3 nucleotides read TGTGCCAGCAGCTTAGTTAGCGGGATAACGCCCTACAATGAGCAGTTCTTC.